What follows are 15 T cell receptor beta chains derived from one specimen sequenced in a study of cytomegalovirus exposure and HLA in healthy donors. The PCR contained 60 Vbeta and 13 Jbeta primers. Using immunoSEQ multiplex PCR, the repertoire was profiled, and TCRdb retains in-frame clones only, with some absent. The repertoire has fewer than 150,000 clones, just under 80% of them found once; the top ten carry around 2%. Specimen: PBMCs. Receptors were obtained from a man aged 25 to 45 in good health and CMV-seronegative.

The V and J genes are TRBV29-1 and TRBJ2-6; perhaps TRBD1 as D (5 bases). The CDR3 consists of 13 residues. CDR1 and CDR2 from the germline V gene are SQVTM and ANQGSEA. CDR3 DNA sequence: TGCACCATCCTGGGGCCTGGGGCCAACGTCCTGACTTTC. Translating it yields CTILGPGANVLTF.

CDR3: CASSIPSPSGRADTQYF. The CDR3 DNA is TGTGCCAGTAGTATACCTTCGCCTAGCGGGAGGGCAGATACGCAGTATTTT. V is TRBV19 and J is TRBJ2-3; 12 nucleotides align to TRBD2. Germline V lookup: CDR1 LNHDA, CDR2 SQIVND (reference sequence). Losses at the gene ends were 2 bases for V and 4 bases for J; bases not matched to a gene: 7. This CDR3 has 17 residues.

V gene TRBV13 combines with J gene TRBJ1-2; D is unclear. Germline CDR1 and CDR2: PRHDT and FYEKMQ (reference sequence). Trimming removed 4 bases at V and 5 bases at J, with 8 bases between. The CDR3 covers 12 residues. The DNA of the CDR3 is TGTGCCAGCAGCTCCGCCGGTTATGGCTACACCTTC. Its translation is CASSSAGYGYTF.

The chain is built from TRBV28 and TRBJ2-7; 7 bases are a match to TRBD1. Germline-derived CDR1 and CDR2 are MDHEN and SYDVKM. The CDR3 has 16 residues. Losses at the gene ends were 2 bases for V and 0 bases for J; bases not matched to a gene: 7. The CDR3 spells CASSLSRGQLSYEQYF. CDR3 DNA sequence: TGTGCCAGCAGTTTAAGTAGGGGGCAGCTCTCCTACGAGCAGTACTTC.

The CDR3 nucleotides read TGCGCCAGCAGCCAAGATCCTCAGGTGGATCAGCCCCAGCATTTT. It yields the protein CASSQDPQVDQPQHF. The V call is TRBV4-1, the J call TRBJ1-5, with D uncertain. Trimming left V 0 bases short and J 5 bases short, with 11 bases between. CDR1 is MGHRA, CDR2 YSYEKL, per germline. The CDR3 has 15 amino acids.

This chain links TRBV10-1 with TRBJ2-1; D may be TRBD2 (6 bases). V was cut by 5 bases and J by 6 bases, with 8 bases left in between. CDR1 and CDR2 from the germline V gene are WNHNN and SYGVQD (reference sequence). The CDR3 has 12 residues. CDR3 sequence reads: CASSRGLNEQFF. CDR3 DNA sequence: TGCGCCAGCAGTCGGGGACTCAATGAGCAGTTCTTC.

The chain couples TRBV15 to TRBJ2-1, with 7 bases identical to TRBD1. In germline, CDR1 is LNHNV, CDR2 YYDKDF (reference sequence). The CDR3 contains 16 residues. Germline trimming cut 0 bases from V and 5 bases from J; bases unmatched to any gene: 7. This CDR3 is CATSRDITGVDNEQFF. As DNA, the CDR3 is TGTGCCACCAGCAGAGATATAACAGGGGTGGACAATGAGCAGTTCTTC. Variable domain in full (rest from reference TRBV15 and TRBJ2-1): DAMVIQNPRYQVTQFGKPVTLSCSQTLNHNVMYWYQQKSSQAPKLLFHYYDKDFNNEADTPDNFQSRRPNTSFCFLDIRSPGLGDTAMYLCATSRDITGVDNEQFFGPGTRLTVL.

This clone was seen a single time. The rearrangement links TRBV5-1 to TRBJ2-1; 13 bases line up with TRBD2. J gave up 9 bases and V 0 bases, and 3 bases lay outside the gene matches. CDR1 and CDR2 from the germline V gene are SGHRS and YFSETQ. This CDR3 spans 15 amino acids. CDR3 in amino acids: CASSLELAGGLEQFF. Here the CDR3 DNA reads TGCGCCAGCAGCTTGGAACTAGCGGGAGGGCTTGAGCAGTTCTTC.

The gene calls are TRBV11-2 and TRBJ1-4; D call uncertain. The CDR3 runs to 15 residues. Trimming stripped 1 base from V and 7 bases from J, with 13 bases between. Germline V lookup: CDR1 SGHAT, CDR2 FQNNGV. The CDR3 bases are TGTGCCAGCAGCTTAGTCCATAAGAGGCTTGAAAAACTGTTTTTT. Protein sequence: CASSLVHKRLEKLFF.

This clone was recorded once. The rearrangement uses TRBV5-1 and TRBJ1-5; D is uncertain. V was clipped by 2 bases and J by 2 bases, with 5 bases between them. The CDR3 is 13 amino acids. CDR1 is SGHRS, CDR2 YFSETQ, per germline. CDR3 nucleotide sequence: TGCGCCAGCAGCTTCATAGGCAATCAGCCCCAGCATTTT. This gives the protein CASSFIGNQPQHF. Full variable domain (rest looked up from reference TRBV5-1 and TRBJ1-5): KAGVTQTPRYLIKTRGQQVTLSCSPISGHRSVSWYQQTPGQGLQFLFEYFSETQRNKGNFPGRFSGRQFSNSRSEMNVSTLELGDSALYLCASSFIGNQPQHFGDGTRLSIL.

The genes are TRBV5-4 and TRBJ1-1; 8 bases are shared with TRBD1. The CDR3 contains 15 residues. The V and J ends lost 4 bases and 2 bases, in that order; junction bases with no gene match: 7. Germline V gene lookup returns CDR1 SGHNT and CDR2 YYREEE (reference sequence). The CDR3 bases are TGTGCCAGCAGCCACCGTACAGGGGGAAACACTGAAGCTTTCTTT. Translated: CASSHRTGGNTEAFF.

The chain combines TRBV11-3 with TRBJ2-1, with D possibly TRBD2 on 6 matching bases. Germline assignment: CDR1 SGHNT and CDR2 YENEEA. Trimming took 5 bases from V and 9 from J, leaving 14 bases between them. The CDR3 is 13 residues long. The CDR3 reads CASSLTSLGEQFF. DNA of the CDR3: TGTGCCAGCAGCCTTACTAGCCTCGGTGAGCAGTTCTTC.

Concerning this clone itself: Sequence at one end of the junction differs from germline and may be a read error. This chain uses TRBV29-1 with TRBJ1-2; a possible D gene is TRBD1 (5 bases). The CDR3 has 12 residues. From germline, CDR1 is SQVTM and CDR2 ANQGSEA. CDR3 sequence: CSAGGPNYGYPF. As DNA, the CDR3 is TGCAGCGCGGGGGGTCCTAACTATGGCTACCCCTTC.

The rearrangement joins TRBV7-9 to TRBJ2-1; 15 nucleotides agree with TRBD2. V lost 5 bases to trimming and J lost 4 bases; unmatched junction nucleotides: 6. The germline V gene encodes CDR1 SEHNR and CDR2 FQNEAQ (reference sequence). This CDR3 is 17 amino acids long. The CDR3 is CASSKGLAGGLYNEQFF. CDR3 in DNA: TGTGCCAGCAGCAAAGGACTAGCGGGGGGGCTGTACAATGAGCAGTTCTTC. The entire variable domain, with the rest obtained from reference TRBV7-9 and TRBJ2-1, is as follows: DTGVSQNPRHKITKRGQNVTFRCDPISEHNRLYWYRQTLGQGPEFLTYFQNEAQLEKSRLLSDRFSAERPKGSFSTLEIQRTEQGDSAMYLCASSKGLAGGLYNEQFFGPGTRLTVL.

The genes are TRBV6-5 and TRBJ2-5, with TRBD1 as a possible D gene (7 bases). The CDR3 extends over 13 amino acids. Between the trimmed V and J ends, which lost 10 bases and 5 bases, there was a span of 17 bases. CDR1 and CDR2 from the germline V gene are MNHEY and SVGAGI. CDR3 amino acids: CATTQGTGETQYF. In nucleotides, the CDR3 is TGTGCCACCACACAGGGGACTGGGGAGACCCAGTACTTC.